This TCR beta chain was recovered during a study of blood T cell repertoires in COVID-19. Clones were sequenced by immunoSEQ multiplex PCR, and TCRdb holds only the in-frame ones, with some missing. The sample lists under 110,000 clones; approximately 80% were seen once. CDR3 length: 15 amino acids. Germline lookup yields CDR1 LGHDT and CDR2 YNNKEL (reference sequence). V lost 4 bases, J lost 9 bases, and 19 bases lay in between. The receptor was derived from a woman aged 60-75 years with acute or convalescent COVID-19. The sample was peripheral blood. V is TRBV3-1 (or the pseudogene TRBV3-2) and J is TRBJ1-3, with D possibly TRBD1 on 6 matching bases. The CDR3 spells CASSLTDSGAATIYF. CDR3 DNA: TGTGCCAGCAGCCTAACGGACAGTGGGGCAGCCACCATATATTTT.